The 30 T cell receptor beta chains below come from one sample, sequenced in a study of cytomegalovirus exposure and HLA in healthy donors. The primer mix had 60 Vbeta and 13 Jbeta primers. TCRdb keeps only in-frame clones here, not all; method: immunoSEQ multiplex PCR. In the table there are some 90,000 clones, less than 85% of which are singletons. Material for sequencing was PBMCs. All receptors derive from a man under 40 in good health and CMV-seropositive.

The chain links TRBV5-6 to TRBJ1-3; 8 positions agree with TRBD1. V shed 4 bases and J 0 bases; nucleotides not matched to a gene: 12. The length of the CDR3 is 18 residues. Looked up from germline, CDR1 is SGHDT and CDR2 is YYEEEE. This CDR3 is CASSTYQGALSSGNTIYF. The DNA of the CDR3 is TGTGCCAGCAGCACCTACCAGGGGGCGCTTAGCTCTGGAAACACCATATATTTT. Variable domain in full (rest from reference TRBV5-6 and TRBJ1-3): DAGVTQSPTHLIKTRGQQVTLRCSPKSGHDTVSWYQQALGQGPQFIFQYYEEEERQRGNFPDRFSGHQFPNYSSELNVNALLLGDSALYLCASSTYQGALSSGNTIYFGEGSWLTVV.

The chain uses TRBV4-2 and TRBJ2-3, with 13 bases aligning to TRBD2. The V segment lost 1 base and the J segment 2 bases; nucleotides outside the gene matches: 12. Germline V gene data show CDR1 as LGHNA and CDR2 as YNFKEQ. The CDR3 consists of 20 residues. Here the CDR3 reads CASSQGMGGLAGLYTDTQYF. DNA of the CDR3: TGTGCCAGCAGCCAAGGGATGGGGGGACTAGCGGGACTCTACACAGATACGCAGTATTTT.

This clone was counted only a few times. As DNA, the CDR3 is TGTGCCATCCGTCAGGCGGGGGATACCGGGGAGCTGTTTTTT. Translation: CAIRQAGDTGELFF. The chain carries TRBV2 and TRBJ2-2; 7 positions agree with TRBD2. V dropped 10 bases and J dropped 5; count of bases not matched to a gene: 10. In germline, CDR1 is SNHLY, CDR2 FYNNEI. The CDR3 extends over 14 amino acids.

This clone was seen only a few times. V gene TRBV9 combines with J gene TRBJ1-4; D is uncertain. V was pared by 4 bases and J by 7 bases, with 14 bases between. Germline V gene lookup returns CDR1 SGDLS and CDR2 YYNGEE. The CDR3 length is 14 residues. The CDR3: CASSPRPGGEKLFF. The CDR3 DNA is TGTGCCAGCAGCCCTCGGCCTGGCGGTGAAAAACTGTTTTTT.

This chain joins TRBV11-3 and TRBJ1-4; D remains unclear. CDR3 length equals 13 residues. Germline V CDR1 and CDR2: SGHNT, YENEEA. V lost 5 bases to trimming and J lost 8 bases, with 12 bases between them. The CDR3 DNA reads as TGTGCCAGCAGCAAGAGGTTTGGGGAAAAACTGTTTTTT. This codes for CASSKRFGEKLFF.

This chain joins TRBV29-1 and TRBJ2-1, with 9 bases identical to TRBD2. The length of the CDR3 is 16 residues. Germline assignment: CDR1 SQVTM and CDR2 ANQGSEA. The V segment lost 6 bases and the J segment 6 bases; nucleotides outside the gene matches: 15. CDR3 in DNA: TGCAGCGTCATTAAGCGGGAGGTAGGGGTCGGCAATGAGCAGTTCTTC. As protein: CSVIKREVGVGNEQFF.

The chain recombines TRBV6-1 with TRBJ2-4; 8 bases align to TRBD1. This CDR3 region has 16 residues. Losses at the gene ends were 3 bases for V and 1 base for J; bases not matched to a gene: 5. CDR1 and CDR2 (germline): MNHNS, SASEGT. CDR3 loop: CASSELQGAAKNIQYF. CDR3 nucleotide sequence: TGTGCCAGCAGTGAGCTTCAGGGGGCGGCCAAAAACATTCAGTACTTC.

This chain connects TRBV5-1 to TRBJ1-1, with no clear D. CDR3 length: 12 residues. Per the germline V gene, CDR1 is SGHRS and CDR2 is YFSETQ. The V end was cut by 0 bases, the J end by 4 bases, with 4 bases between. The CDR3 sequence: CASSLDLTEAFF. DNA of the CDR3: TGCGCCAGCAGCTTGGATCTCACTGAAGCTTTCTTT. Supplemented by reference TRBV5-1 and TRBJ1-1, the full variable domain reads KAGVTQTPRYLIKTRGQQVTLSCSPISGHRSVSWYQQTPGQGLQFLFEYFSETQRNKGNFPGRFSGRQFSNSRSEMNVSTLELGDSALYLCASSLDLTEAFFGQGTRLTVV.

This rearrangement joins TRBV4-2 to TRBJ1-2, with TRBD1 matching 10 bases. CDR1 LGHNA and CDR2 YNFKEQ come from the germline V gene. Losses at the gene ends were 3 bases for V and 6 bases for J; bases not matched to a gene: 7. The CDR3 has 15 residues. The CDR3 DNA sequence: TGTGCCAGCAGCCACGGGACAGGGGAAGAGAATGGCTACACCTTC. Protein product: CASSHGTGEENGYTF.

The chain has TRBV10-3 and TRBJ2-5; D is unresolved. Germline assignment: CDR1 ENHRY and CDR2 SYGVKD. Trimming left V 3 bases short and J 3 bases short, with 5 bases between. This CDR3 contains 12 residues. CDR3 bases: TGTGCCATCAGTGAACAGAAAGAGACCCAGTACTTC. Translating it yields CAISEQKETQYF.

J is TRBJ1-5 and V is TRBV12-5; D call uncertain. Trimming stripped 1 base from V and 3 bases from J, with 4 bases between. The germline CDR1 and CDR2 sequences are LGHNT and FRNRAP. The CDR3 consists of 13 residues. CDR3 residues: CASGLGLNQPQHF. The CDR3 coding sequence is TGTGCTAGTGGTTTGGGGCTCAATCAGCCCCAGCATTTT.

The rearrangement joins TRBV23-1 to TRBJ1-5, with TRBD1 matching over 9 bases. TRBV23-1 qualifies as an ORF whose function is uncertain. The ends lost 0 bases at V and 4 bases at J; junction bases unmatched: 4. The CDR3 is 16 residues long. CDR3 loop: CASSQSAGTGNQPQHF. The CDR3 nucleotides are TGCGCCAGCAGTCAATCCGCCGGGACAGGGAATCAGCCCCAGCATTTT.

V and J are TRBV5-4 and TRBJ1-1; 7 nucleotides match TRBD1. Germline trimming cut 2 bases from V and 6 bases from J; bases unmatched to any gene: 13. Germline-derived CDR1 and CDR2 are SGHNT and YYREEE (reference sequence). The CDR3 contains 16 residues. The CDR3: CASSFGDRVRRAEAFF. The CDR3 nucleotides read TGTGCCAGCAGCTTCGGCGACAGGGTTCGGAGGGCTGAAGCTTTCTTT.

The chain combines TRBV5-6 with TRBJ1-2, with D perhaps matching TRBD1 (6 bases). V dropped 2 bases and J dropped 2 bases, with 10 bases sitting between them. This CDR3 contains 14 residues. The germline V gene encodes CDR1 SGHDT and CDR2 YYEEEE. CDR3 sequence (DNA): TGTGCCAGCAGCTTCTACAGGGCGAACTATGGCTACACCTTC. This codes for CASSFYRANYGYTF.

The J gene is TRBJ2-3, the V gene TRBV27; 8 bases fit TRBD2. The germline V gene has CDR1 MNHEY and CDR2 SMNVEV (reference sequence). Trimming cost V 3 bases and J 1 base; bases outside gene matches: 9. The CDR3 has 17 amino acids. CDR3 residues: CASSFPAGEGGTDTQYF. The CDR3 DNA is TGTGCCAGCAGTTTCCCAGCGGGAGAGGGAGGCACAGATACGCAGTATTTT.

This chain uses TRBV18 with TRBJ1-4; D possibly corresponds to TRBD1 (5 bases). Germline lookup yields CDR1 KGHSH and CDR2 LQKENI. The V gene lost 3 bases and the J gene lost 3 bases, with 11 bases spanning the gap. The CDR3 consists of 15 residues. CDR3 residues: CASSPQGIANEKLFF. The CDR3 DNA reads as TGTGCCAGCTCACCGCAGGGTATTGCTAATGAAAAACTGTTTTTT.

This clone was observed once. The chain carries TRBV6-1 and TRBJ2-3, with unresolved D. CDR3 length equals 16 residues. V lost 2 bases, J lost 0 bases, and 12 bases lay in between. Germline V gene lookup returns CDR1 MNHNS and CDR2 SASEGT. Here the CDR3 DNA reads TGTGCCAGCAGTGAATGGGCCCGAAGAAGCACAGATACGCAGTATTTT. Protein sequence: CASSEWARRSTDTQYF.

This clone was seen a handful of times. The genes are TRBV4-1 and TRBJ2-1, with TRBD2 identical over 10 bases. The CDR3 totals 17 residues. CDR1 is MGHRA, CDR2 YSYEKL, per germline. Unmatched junction bases numbered 9, after V lost 0 bases and J lost 7 bases. DNA for the CDR3: TGCGCCAGCAGCCAAGATAGTACTAGCGGGAAGGCGAATGAGCAGTTCTTC. This encodes CASSQDSTSGKANEQFF.

This clone turned up a few times. This chain joins TRBV7-8 and TRBJ1-1; 8 nucleotides match TRBD1. J lost 7 bases, V lost 5 bases, and 9 bases had no gene match. Germline V gives CDR1 SGHVS, CDR2 FQNEAQ. The CDR3 contains 14 residues. CDR3 protein: CASSPNRGRFEAFF. CDR3 nucleotides: TGTGCCAGCAGCCCGAACAGGGGGAGATTTGAAGCTTTCTTT.

V and J are TRBV29-1 and TRBJ2-7; D is possibly TRBD2 (6 bases). CDR3 length: 13 residues. Germline lookup yields CDR1 SQVTM and CDR2 ANQGSEA. V dropped 3 bases and J dropped 2 bases, with 11 bases sitting between them. The CDR3 DNA reads as TGCAGCGTTGAGACTAGTGGCGCCTACGAGCAGTACTTC. Translated: CSVETSGAYEQYF.

This clone occurred many times. Here the CDR3 reads CASSHPSGGGEQFF. CDR3 DNA: TGTGCCAGCAGTCACCCTAGCGGGGGGGGCGAGCAGTTCTTC. The chain uses TRBV7-9 and TRBJ2-1, with 12 bases identical to TRBD2. This CDR3 comprises 14 residues. Germline lookup yields CDR1 SEHNR and CDR2 FQNEAQ (reference sequence). V was pared by 6 bases and J by 10 bases, with 7 bases of the junction left unmatched.

The chain has TRBV21-1 and TRBJ1-1; the table's D call of TRBD1 was not tested on the DNA. TRBV21-1 is tagged as a pseudogene. CDR3 length: 13 residues. CDR3 loop: CASSKDLTPEAFF. In DNA form, the CDR3 reads TGTGCCAGCAGCAAAGATTTGACACCTGAAGCTTTCTTT.

The V call is TRBV19, the J call TRBJ1-6, with D perhaps matching TRBD1 (5 bases). Between the trimmed V and J ends, which lost 3 bases and 9 bases, there was a span of 12 bases. There are 14 residues in the CDR3. The germline V gene encodes CDR1 LNHDA and CDR2 SQIVND (reference sequence). As DNA, the CDR3 is TGTGCCAGTAGTATGTTTCAGGGCTCTTCACCCCTCCACTTT. Translating gives CASSMFQGSSPLHF.

The chain employs TRBV7-8 and TRBJ1-2; unclear D gene. This CDR3 comprises 16 residues. CDR1 is SGHVS and CDR2 is FQNEAQ in the germline V gene. The V end lost 2 bases, the J end lost 2 bases, and 15 bases lay between the germline ends. CDR3 DNA: TGTGCCAGCAGCTTATTCAAACTGATGGGCAACTATGGCTACACCTTC. Translating it yields CASSLFKLMGNYGYTF.

This chain connects TRBV25-1 to TRBJ1-2; tentatively, D is TRBD1 (5 bases). The CDR3 length is 12 residues. V lost 0 bases, J lost 7 bases, and 6 bases lay in between. Per germline, CDR1 MGHDK and CDR2 SYGVNS. CDR3 protein: CASSEYRGGYTF. In DNA form, the CDR3 reads TGTGCCAGCAGTGAATATAGGGGTGGCTACACCTTC.

The CDR3 protein is CASSQELDGYTF. In DNA form, the CDR3 reads TGCGCCAGCAGCCAAGAACTGGATGGCTACACCTTC. The chain has TRBV4-1 and TRBJ1-2; D gene unclear. V shed 0 bases and J shed 6 bases, with 5 bases lying between them. This CDR3 contains 12 residues. CDR1 is MGHRA and CDR2 is YSYEKL in the germline V gene.

V gene TRBV28 combines with J gene TRBJ2-3, with 8 nucleotides matching TRBD1. Germline assignment: CDR1 MDHEN and CDR2 SYDVKM. The CDR3 loop spans 14 amino acids. With V trimmed by 6 bases and J by 6 bases, 8 bases remained unmatched. This chain's CDR3 is CASSGQGRWDTQYF. The CDR3 bases are TGTGCCAGCAGCGGACAGGGTCGTTGGGATACGCAGTATTTT.

This clone appeared a few times. The genes are TRBV7-3 and TRBJ2-1; 10 bases agree with TRBD2. V shed 5 bases and J 4 bases; nucleotides not matched to a gene: 5. The CDR3 runs to 15 residues. Per the germline V gene, CDR1 is SGHTA and CDR2 is FQGTGA. As DNA, the CDR3 is TGTGCCAGCAGCCTCAATAGCGGGGGGTACAATGAGCAGTTCTTC. Its translation is CASSLNSGGYNEQFF.

The chain is built from TRBV9 and TRBJ2-2; TRBD1 matches 10 bases. V was clipped by 3 bases and J by 3 bases; unmatched bases: 17. Germline loops: CDR1 SGDLS, CDR2 YYNGEE. This CDR3 has 20 amino acids. The CDR3 reads CASSDNDGTGEVQDTGELFF. The CDR3 nucleotides are TGTGCCAGCAGCGACAATGACGGGACAGGGGAGGTGCAAGACACCGGGGAGCTGTTTTTT.

The V gene is TRBV5-4, the J gene TRBJ2-5; 7 bases align to TRBD1. J was trimmed by 0 bases and V by 9 bases; bases with no gene match: 11. The CDR3 sequence is 15 residues long. The germline gives CDR1 SGHNT, CDR2 YYREEE (reference sequence). The DNA of the CDR3 is TGTGCCACCCAAGAACCCGGGACAGACCAAGAGACCCAGTACTTC. It yields the protein CATQEPGTDQETQYF.